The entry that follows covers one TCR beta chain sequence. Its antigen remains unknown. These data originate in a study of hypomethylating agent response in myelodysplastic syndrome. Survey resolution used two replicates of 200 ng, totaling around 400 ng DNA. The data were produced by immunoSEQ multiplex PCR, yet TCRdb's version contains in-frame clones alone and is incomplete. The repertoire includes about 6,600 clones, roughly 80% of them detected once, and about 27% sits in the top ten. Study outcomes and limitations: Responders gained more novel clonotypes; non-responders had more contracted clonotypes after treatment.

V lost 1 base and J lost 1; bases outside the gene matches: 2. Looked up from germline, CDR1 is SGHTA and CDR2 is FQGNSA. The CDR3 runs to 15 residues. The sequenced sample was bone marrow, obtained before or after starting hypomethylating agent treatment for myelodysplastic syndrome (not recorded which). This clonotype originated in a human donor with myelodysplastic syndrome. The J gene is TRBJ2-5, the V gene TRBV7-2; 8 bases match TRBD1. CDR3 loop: CASSLVDRAQETQYF. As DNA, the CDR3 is TGTGCCAGCAGCTTAGTGGACAGGGCCCAAGAGACCCAGTACTTC. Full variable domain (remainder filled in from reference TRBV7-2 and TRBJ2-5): GAGVSQSPSNKVTEKGKDVELRCDPISGHTALYWYRQSLGQGLEFLIYFQGNSAPDKSGLPSDRFSAERTGGSVSTLTIQRTQQEDSAVYLCASSLVDRAQETQYFGPGTRLLVL.